This T cell receptor (beta chain) emerged from a study of blood T cells in healthy people across ages. Germline V CDR1 and CDR2: LGHNA, YSLEER. V was clipped by 0 bases and J by 3 bases; unmatched bases: 8. The CDR3 is made up of 17 amino acids. This clonotype has just a few counts. A second PCR, run for about 6 to 12 cycles, used a sample-barcoded 5' primer plus a J-beta primer mix. MiXCR, applied by TCRdb to the 5' RACE reads, yields one record per CDR3 protein. The sample consists of hundreds of thousands of distinct CDR3 sequences, around 42% of them appearing once. This rearrangement joins TRBV4-3 to TRBJ2-3; 8 positions match TRBD1. Sequenced material: blood. This receptor was obtained from a man in his fifties or sixties in good health. In DNA form, the CDR3 reads TGCGCCAGCAGCCAAGAGGACAGGGTGTATAGTACAGATACGCAGTATTTT. It translates to CASSQEDRVYSTDTQYF.